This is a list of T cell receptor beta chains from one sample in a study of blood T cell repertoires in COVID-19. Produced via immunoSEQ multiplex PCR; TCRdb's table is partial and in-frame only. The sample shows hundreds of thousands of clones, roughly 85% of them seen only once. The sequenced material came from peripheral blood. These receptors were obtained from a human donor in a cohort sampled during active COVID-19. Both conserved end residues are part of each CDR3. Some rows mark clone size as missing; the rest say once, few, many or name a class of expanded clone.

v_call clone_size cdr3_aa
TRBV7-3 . CASSAGPEETQYF
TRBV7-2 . CASSPPPGPSRDIQYF
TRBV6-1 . CVSSEALDTQYF
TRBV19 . CATKRTGTIEKLFF
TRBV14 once CASSQLGSSGANVLTF
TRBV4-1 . CASSQLGGNYGYTF
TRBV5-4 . CASSWTGNYGYTF
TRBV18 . CASSSSSGGFNTEAFF
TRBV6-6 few CASRDRVKMNTEAFF
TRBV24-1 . CATSDWGSQETQYF
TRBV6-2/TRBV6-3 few CASSSAGAGARDTQYF
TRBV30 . CAWSVRGGRVDTIYF